This T cell receptor (beta chain) came from a study of T cells in Graves' hyperthyroidism and ophthalmopathy (dated by TCRdb to between 2017 and 2020). Broadly, across the study: Peripheral blood samples were taken at the time of initial diagnosis, prior to any treatment. To identify distinguishing TCR V-J signatures, a discovery cohort of around 100 patients was used, comprising 40 to 45 with Graves' ophthalmopathy and about 59 with stable Graves' hyperthyroidism. Whether ophthalmopathy could be predicted prospectively was tested in an independent validation cohort made up of roughly 19 hyperthyroidism patients plus 17 patients who later progressed to ophthalmopathy. The 100 discovery patients were randomly divided into training and test sets at a 7:3 ratio. In roughly six Graves' hyperthyroidism patients, the study also compared T-cell repertoires from thyroid tissue with T-cell repertoires from blood. After blood sampling, hyperthyroidism patients were treated with methimazole at a starting dose of 30 mg daily, and ophthalmopathy patients were treated with high-dose intravenous methylprednisolone. TCR Vbeta CDR3 sequencing of approximately 140 peripheral blood samples (under 45 ophthalmopathy, some 75 hyperthyroidism and approximately 17 progressor patients) is reported in the paper.

This clonotype was seen many times. Its antigen remains unidentified. No base-level quality is on record; no much larger clone is a single base apart. At the junction V is shortened by 6 bases and J by 3 bases, with 14 bases in between. Inclusive of the bounding cysteine and phenylalanine, the CDR3 is 14 residues long. The read is trimmed to its CDR3 DNA, 42 bases read in frame from base 1. As encoded in the germline V gene (reference sequence), CDR1 is MNHEY while CDR2 is SMNVEV. The TCR beta CDR3 regions were amplified from the RNA transcripts. The first round of RT-PCR for the TCR CDR3 was performed with the HTBI primer set and the Qiagen OneStep RT-PCR kit. Libraries were constructed in a second round of multiplex PCR, after which size selection and purification were performed. Libraries were sequenced paired-end with 100 bp reads on an Illumina HiSeq2000. On the study's bioinformatics: SOAPnuke was used to process the raw data, with reads discarded if the reads contained adapters or uncalled bases, had a mean Phred below 15, or lacked an exact constant-primer or identifier match. COPE v1.2.5 was used to merge the high-quality paired reads, and each unique nucleotide sequence was defined as a clonotype. MiTCR v1.1 was used to align clonotypes to the IMGT TRBV, TRBD and TRBJ reference segments. Analysis was restricted to V-J combinations with a frequency above 0.0001, which covered approximately 99% of repertoires. The TCS score was defined as the ratio of F50 (clonal expansion) to E x V (chaos), calculated using BLOSUM62-based TCRdist between CDR3 peptides within each V-J. Welch's t-statistics and random forest reduced just over 500 V-J features to 10 to 15, which were used in a naive Bayes classifier (R e1071). Using fastp trimming at Q25 and MiXCR clonotype assembly, TCRdb reanalyzed the public sequencing data and kept in-frame beta chains. Identical CDR3 proteins give one entry, which carries the most common genes and DNA. The V and J calls shown here were made by TCRdb, not taken from the authors' results. This sample has a few hundred thousand distinct CDR3 sequences in its table, and 15% to 20% of those were observed once. Around 15% of the sample is in the top ten clones.

Ophthalmopathy patients had moderately to severely active disease, Clinical Activity Score of at least 3, NOSPECS grade of at least 4, and duration under 3 months. The study excluded patients with uncontrolled infections, other autoimmune diseases, pregnancy or lactation. Diagnoses were established on the basis of clinical symptoms, serum thyroxine and TRAb, thyroid ultrasound, and orbital computed tomography. PBMCs were isolated from roughly 10 ml of fresh peripheral blood by Ficoll-Paque density gradient centrifugation. Total RNA was extracted with Trizol reagent, and quality was checked on an Agilent 2100 Bioanalyzer. Broader findings and caveats from the paper: Most expanded thyroid clonotypes (frequency above 0.001) were also found in blood, which suggests that blood repertoires may mirror thyroid immune responses. Sample size was not statistically predetermined, and blinding of investigators to group allocation was not performed. In validation, the model predicted progression to ophthalmopathy with approximately 71% sensitivity and 72% to 85% specificity, a median of approximately 6.7 months before onset. A model built on a 13 V-J signature distinguished ophthalmopathy from stable hyperthyroidism, reaching roughly 88% sensitivity and about 81% specificity in cross-validation and 80%/75% in testing.

The receptor comes from a woman aged 40-49 years with Graves' ophthalmopathy. The rearranged segments are TRBV27 and TRBJ1-1, with the identity of the D gene unclear. Specimen: blood. The CDR3 region has the sequence CASSQREIYTEAFF. DNA sequence: TGTGCCAGCAGCCAACGCGAGATTTACACTGAAGCTTTCTTT.